This TCR beta chain comes out of a study of CD8+ T cells in alopecia areata. RNA was isolated and reverse transcribed to cDNA, the sequencing template. Repertoires were generated with immunoSEQ multiplex PCR, while TCRdb's copy carries only in-frame clones and drops some. The table has 95,000 to 110,000 clones, around three fifths seen once. CDR1 is SNHLY, CDR2 FYNNEI, per germline. V was pared by 7 bases and J by 4 bases, with 18 bases of the junction left unmatched. This CDR3 is 19 amino acids long. The V call is TRBV2, the J call TRBJ2-2, with TRBD2 matching 10 bases. This receptor was obtained from a human donor in good health. Sequenced input: CD4+ T cells sorted from blood. The CDR3 DNA sequence: TGTGCCAGCATCCCTCAGGAGCGGGGGGGCCTATCGGGCACCGGGGAGCTGTTTTTT. It yields the protein CASIPQERGGLSGTGELFF.